A single sample is the source of the 32 T cell receptor beta chains below, sequenced in a study of blood T cell repertoires in COVID-19. The data were produced by immunoSEQ multiplex PCR, yet TCRdb's version contains in-frame clones alone and is incomplete. This table holds 300,000 to 450,000 clones, 70% to 90% found once. The sample was peripheral blood. These receptors were taken from a human donor in a cohort sampled during active COVID-19.

The J gene is TRBJ1-3, the V gene TRBV2; the match to TRBD1 covers 8 bases. The V segment lost 8 bases and the J segment 1 base; nucleotides outside the gene matches: 7. This CDR3 comprises 15 residues. Germline CDR1 and CDR2: SNHLY and FYNNEI. DNA of the CDR3: TGTGCCAGCCGGCCAGACAGGGGATCTGGAAACACCATATATTTT. Translation: CASRPDRGSGNTIYF.

The chain carries TRBV19 and TRBJ1-3, with D possibly being TRBD1 (5 bases). The CDR3 is made up of 12 amino acids. The V gene lost 6 bases and the J gene lost 7 bases, with 10 bases spanning the gap. CDR1 and CDR2 (germline): LNHDA, SQIVND (reference sequence). The CDR3, as DNA: TGTGCCAGTAGGGACACCAGGAACACCATATATTTT. Amino acid sequence: CASRDTRNTIYF.

V gene TRBV27 combines with J gene TRBJ2-7, with TRBD2 identical over 8 bases. Germline-derived CDR1 and CDR2 are MNHEY and SMNVEV (reference sequence). The CDR3 has 18 residues. The trim removed 6 bases at V and 3 bases at J, leaving 19 bases unmatched. The CDR3 nucleotides read TGTGCCAGCAGCCGAGACCCCCCATGGCGGGGGGCCGACTACGAGCAGTACTTC. Protein product: CASSRDPPWRGADYEQYF.

This clone was found once. The rearrangement links TRBV28 to TRBJ2-5; TRBD1 matches 12 bases. The CDR3 loop spans 17 amino acids. Trimming removed 4 bases from V and 3 bases from J; junction bases left unmatched: 9. CDR1 is MDHEN and CDR2 is SYDVKM in the germline V gene. CDR3 amino acids: CASSYGTGGAGKETQYF. The CDR3 DNA reads TGTGCCAGCAGTTACGGGACAGGGGGCGCCGGGAAAGAGACCCAGTACTTC.

This rearrangement joins TRBV13 to TRBJ2-7, with 13 positions matching TRBD2. The CDR3 length is 14 residues. With V trimmed by 5 bases and J by 5 bases, 3 bases remained unmatched. Germline CDR1 reads PRHDT; CDR2 reads FYEKMQ (reference sequence). CDR3 protein: CASSRTSGSHEQYF. The DNA of the CDR3 is TGTGCCAGCAGCCGGACTAGCGGGAGCCACGAGCAGTACTTC.

This chain connects TRBV9 to TRBJ2-1; TRBD2 matches 11 bases. The CDR3 has 16 residues. V trimming: 0 bases; J trimming: 7 bases; junction bases outside the gene matches: 6. Germline lookup yields CDR1 SGDLS and CDR2 YYNGEE. Written as DNA, the CDR3 is TGTGCCAGCAGCGTAGGTCTAGCGGGGGGATGGAATGAGCAGTTCTTC. Translated, it gives CASSVGLAGGWNEQFF.

This clone was seen once. The chain is built from TRBV28 and TRBJ1-2, with 11 bases matching TRBD1. CDR3 length: 17 residues. The V gene end was trimmed by 5 bases and the J gene end by 4 bases; junction bases not matched to a gene: 12. Germline-derived CDR1 and CDR2 are MDHEN and SYDVKM. The CDR3 loop is CASSHPGTGGRGYGYTF. The DNA for the CDR3 is TGTGCCAGCAGTCACCCCGGGACAGGGGGGAGGGGCTATGGCTACACCTTC.

This clone showed up just once. The CDR3 protein is CASSLEASRSGEQFF. In DNA, the CDR3 is TGCGCCAGCAGCTTGGAGGCTAGTCGCTCGGGTGAGCAGTTCTTC. The rearrangement joins TRBV5-1 to TRBJ2-1; D gene ambiguous. Between the trimmed V and J ends, which lost 0 bases and 9 bases, there was a span of 16 bases. The length of the CDR3 is 15 residues. Germline V gene lookup returns CDR1 SGHRS and CDR2 YFSETQ.

This clone was observed a few times. The genes are TRBV24-1 and TRBJ1-6; no clear D. CDR1 is KGHDR, CDR2 SFDVKD, per germline. V was pared by 1 base and J by 0 bases, with 9 bases between. CDR3 size: 17 residues. The CDR3 protein is CATSDFAASSYNSPLHF. The CDR3 nucleotides read TGTGCCACCAGTGATTTTGCGGCGAGCTCCTATAATTCACCCCTCCACTTT.

The CDR3 loop is CAWRGARGAFF. CDR3 nucleotides: TGTGCCTGGAGGGGGGCAAGGGGAGCTTTCTTT. The chain carries TRBV30 and TRBJ1-1; TRBD1 is a possible D gene (6 bases). CDR3 length equals 11 residues. The V and J ends lost 3 bases and 10 bases respectively, with 12 bases between them. CDR1 and CDR2 from the germline V gene are GTSNPN and SVGIG (reference sequence).

V gene TRBV7-6 combines with J gene TRBJ1-4; D is perhaps TRBD1 (6 bases). CDR1 SGHVS and CDR2 FNYEAQ come from the germline V gene. Trimming shortened V by 5 bases and J by 1 base, and 11 bases separated the two germline ends. This CDR3 comprises 15 residues. CDR3 sequence: CASSATGLTNEKLFF. CDR3 bases: TGTGCCAGCAGCGCCACAGGGTTAACTAATGAAAAACTGTTTTTT.

The chain links TRBV30 to TRBJ1-1; D is unresolved. Trimming left V 0 bases short and J 2 bases short, with 7 bases between. CDR3 size: 13 residues. Germline loops: CDR1 GTSNPN, CDR2 SVGIG (reference sequence). CDR3 DNA: TGTGCCTGGAGTGTGACTTCCAACACTGAAGCTTTCTTT. It is translated as CAWSVTSNTEAFF.

The count of this clone is one. CDR3 DNA sequence: TGTGCCAGTAGTACGGACAGGGAAAATGAAAAACTGTTTTTT. Encoded protein: CASSTDRENEKLFF. The chain uses TRBV19 and TRBJ1-4, with 8 bases matching TRBD1. Looked up from germline, CDR1 is LNHDA and CDR2 is SQIVND (reference sequence). The V gene end was trimmed by 4 bases and the J gene end by 5 bases; junction bases not matched to a gene: 3. The CDR3 sequence is 14 residues long.

This clone was picked up a small number of times. The rearrangement uses TRBV4-1 and TRBJ2-2; 9 bases map to TRBD1. After removal of 2 bases from V and 2 bases from J, the junction contained 12 bases not matched to a gene. CDR1 MGHRA and CDR2 YSYEKL come from the germline V gene. The CDR3 totals 19 residues. CDR3 coding DNA: TGCGCCAGCAGCCAATTCCTCCGAAGACAGGGGGTCAACACCGGGGAGCTGTTTTTT. It encodes CASSQFLRRQGVNTGELFF.

The V and J genes are TRBV11-3 and TRBJ2-1, with D tentatively TRBD1 (6 bases). The CDR3 totals 17 residues. Trimming removed 0 bases at V and 13 bases at J, with 25 bases between. CDR1 and CDR2 from the germline V gene are SGHNT and YENEEA. As DNA, the CDR3 is TGTGCCAGCAGCTTAGATGCGGCCAGGGGTTATTCCGGATCACAGTTCTTC. It yields the protein CASSLDAARGYSGSQFF.

The V call is TRBV18, the J call TRBJ2-5, with D possibly matching TRBD2 (5 bases). Trimming pared 2 bases from V and 0 bases from J, leaving 10 bases between. Germline V lookup: CDR1 KGHSH, CDR2 LQKENI. This CDR3 spans 15 amino acids. DNA for the CDR3: TGTGCCAGCTCACCAAACCCACTAGACCAAGAGACCCAGTACTTC. Translation gives CASSPNPLDQETQYF.

The chain joins TRBV15 to TRBJ2-7, with TRBD2 identical over 7 bases. This CDR3 region has 15 residues. The germline V gene encodes CDR1 LNHNV and CDR2 YYDKDF (reference sequence). V was clipped by 4 bases and J by 2 bases; unmatched bases: 8. CDR3 loop: CATSTKRDPTYEQYF. The CDR3 region has the DNA TGTGCCACCAGCACCAAGCGGGACCCGACCTACGAGCAGTACTTC.

The chain recombines TRBV19 with TRBJ1-1; 10 bases agree with TRBD1. Trimming removed 5 bases from V and 10 bases from J; junction bases left unmatched: 10. Germline values: CDR1 LNHDA, CDR2 SQIVND (reference sequence). This CDR3 region has 14 residues. In nucleotides, the CDR3 is TGTGCCAGTAGTGCTAACCCGGGACAGGGGAGAGCTTTCTTT. Protein sequence: CASSANPGQGRAFF.

This clone was seen more than once but under ten times. This rearrangement joins TRBV5-1 to TRBJ1-1; 8 nucleotides agree with TRBD1. Germline values: CDR1 SGHRS, CDR2 YFSETQ. Trimming removed 3 bases from V and 4 bases from J; junction bases left unmatched: 2. This CDR3 is built from 13 residues. DNA of the CDR3: TGCGCCAGCAGCTCCACAGGGGGCACTGAAGCTTTCTTT. Amino acid sequence: CASSSTGGTEAFF.

The chain uses TRBV12-3 or TRBV12-4 and TRBJ1-2, with D hard to call. The V end lost 2 bases, the J end lost 3 bases, and 7 bases lay between the germline ends. The length of the CDR3 is 13 residues. The CDR3: CASSLSGYYGYTF. For the CDR3, the DNA is TGTGCCAGCAGTTTATCCGGGTACTATGGCTACACCTTC.

This clone was counted a single time. The gene calls are TRBV19 and TRBJ1-5; D might be TRBD1 (6 bases). Germline V CDR1 and CDR2: LNHDA, SQIVND (reference sequence). The ends were cut back, 2 bases at V and 2 bases at J, with 13 bases in the middle. The CDR3 spans 16 residues. The CDR3 DNA reads as TGTGCCAGTAGTATAATAGGGGGTCAGGGCAATCAGCCCCAGCATTTT. This sequence encodes CASSIIGGQGNQPQHF.

V is TRBV5-1 and J is TRBJ2-7; 8 bases line up with TRBD1. The CDR3 spans 15 residues. Germline V gene lookup returns CDR1 SGHRS and CDR2 YFSETQ. Germline trimming cut 4 bases from V and 3 bases from J; bases unmatched to any gene: 9. The CDR3 is CASSVRTGQGYEQYF. CDR3 nucleotides: TGCGCCAGCAGCGTGCGGACAGGGCAGGGCTACGAGCAGTACTTC.

The rearrangement uses TRBV10-3 and TRBJ1-1, with a tentative D call TRBD1 (5 bases). There are 16 residues in the CDR3. The V end was cut by 0 bases, the J end by 3 bases, with 14 bases between. Germline V gene sequence: CDR1 ENHRY, CDR2 SYGVKD. The CDR3, as DNA: TGTGCCATCAGTGAGTCACCAGGGTTCGTGGACACTGAAGCTTTCTTT. Translating it yields CAISESPGFVDTEAFF.

This clone was observed a handful of times. In nucleotides, the CDR3 is TGTGCCAGCAGTGAAGTGACAGGGGGCTATGAAGGCAATCAGCCCCAGCATTTT. Protein: CASSEVTGGYEGNQPQHF. The chain is built from TRBV6-1 and TRBJ1-5; 10 positions match TRBD1. The CDR3 contains 18 residues. The germline gives CDR1 MNHNS, CDR2 SASEGT. V lost 1 base, J lost 2 bases, and 8 bases stayed unmatched.

This clone was detected only once. As the CDR3 is not closed by the conserved phenylalanine or tryptophan, this likely results from a read error. It is unclear where the CDR3 begins or ends on the DNA, so no DNA is shown, and the CDR3 is as TCRdb lists it. The chain couples TRBV30 to TRBJ2-7; TRBD1, as called in the table, went unchecked against the DNA. Germline V gene lookup returns CDR1 GTSNPN and CDR2 SVGIG (reference sequence). The CDR3 totals 13 residues, both ends included. This CDR3 is CAWSGGAAQLLSI.

The rearrangement uses TRBV2 and TRBJ2-1, with TRBD1 matching over 7 bases. Germline V lookup: CDR1 SNHLY, CDR2 FYNNEI. The V and J ends lost 3 bases and 8 bases, in that order; junction bases with no gene match: 7. The CDR3 loop spans 14 amino acids. The CDR3, as DNA: TGTGCCAGCAGTGATATGACAGGGCAGGATGAGCAGTTCTTC. Its translation: CASSDMTGQDEQFF. The whole variable domain, filled in from reference TRBV2 and TRBJ2-1, reads EPEVTQTPSHQVTQMGQEVILRCVPISNHLYFYWYRQILGQKVEFLVSFYNNEISEKSEIFDDQFSVERPDGSNFTLKIRSTKLEDSAMYFCASSDMTGQDEQFFGPGTRLTVL.

V is TRBV2 and J is TRBJ2-5; 8 bases match TRBD2. The CDR3 sequence is 14 residues long. Germline lookup yields CDR1 SNHLY and CDR2 FYNNEI. V gave up 6 bases and J gave up 4 bases; unmatched junction bases: 7. The CDR3 spells CASRELAAIETQYF. Written as DNA, the CDR3 is TGTGCCAGCAGGGAACTAGCGGCGATAGAGACCCAGTACTTC.

This clone showed up just a few times. The chain recombines TRBV4-1 with TRBJ2-7; TRBD1 is a possible D gene (6 bases). Germline V lookup: CDR1 MGHRA, CDR2 YSYEKL. The CDR3 loop spans 15 amino acids. Trimming stripped 4 bases from V and 1 base from J, with 14 bases between. The CDR3 spells CASSPYGQSSYEQYF. The CDR3 DNA follows: TGCGCCAGCAGCCCGTACGGACAGAGTTCCTACGAGCAGTACTTC.

This chain joins TRBV30 and TRBJ1-6; a weak D match, TRBD1 (5 bases). The CDR3 runs 14 residues. Trimming left V 0 bases short and J 10 bases short, with 13 bases between. Germline-derived CDR1 and CDR2 are GTSNPN and SVGIG (reference sequence). Here the CDR3 DNA reads TGTGCCTGGAGTGTACGCGCGGCAGGGTCACCCCTCCACTTT. Its translation is CAWSVRAAGSPLHF.

The chain has TRBV29-1 and TRBJ2-7, with TRBD2 identical over 13 bases. Germline V gene data show CDR1 as SQVTM and CDR2 as ANQGSEA. CDR3 length: 15 residues. V lost 4 bases, J lost 5 bases, and 8 bases stayed unmatched. The CDR3 DNA reads TGCAGCGTTGCATTCGTCGGGACTAGCGGGAACGAGCAGTACTTC. Amino acids: CSVAFVGTSGNEQYF.

The genes are TRBV7-9 and TRBJ2-2, with unresolved D. Trimming took 7 bases from V and 2 from J, leaving 14 bases between them. This CDR3 is 15 amino acids long. Per germline, CDR1 SEHNR and CDR2 FQNEAQ (reference sequence). The CDR3 protein is CASTPRWANTGELFF. In DNA, the CDR3 is TGTGCCAGCACCCCTCGTTGGGCCAACACCGGGGAGCTGTTTTTT.

The chain carries TRBV2 and TRBJ1-1; D remains unclear. The CDR3 contains 14 residues. Between the trimmed V and J ends, which lost 4 bases and 2 bases, there was a span of 11 bases. Germline V gene data show CDR1 as SNHLY and CDR2 as FYNNEI. CDR3 residues: CASSVRTLNTEAFF. As DNA, the CDR3 is TGTGCCAGCAGTGTTCGCACCCTAAACACTGAAGCTTTCTTT. Based on the CDR3 plus reference TRBV2 and TRBJ1-1, the full variable domain is EPEVTQTPSHQVTQMGQEVILRCVPISNHLYFYWYRQILGQKVEFLVSFYNNEISEKSEIFDDQFSVERPDGSNFTLKIRSTKLEDSAMYFCASSVRTLNTEAFFGQGTRLTVV.